The 13 T cell receptor beta chains below were found in one sample sequenced in a study of blood T cells in healthy people across ages. Primed by a sample-barcoded 5' primer and a J-beta primer mix, a second PCR proceeded for about 7 to 11 cycles. MiXCR was run by TCRdb on the 5' RACE reads, yielding one entry per CDR3 protein. The sample holds fewer than 2,000,000 distinct CDR3 sequences; about 35% are singletons and the top ten take about 10%. The material sequenced was blood. These receptors were obtained from a woman aged 30 to 39 in good health.

The rearrangement links TRBV7-6 to TRBJ2-1, with 8 bases aligning to TRBD1. The germline gives CDR1 SGHVS, CDR2 FNYEAQ. This CDR3 contains 14 residues. With 1 base clipped from V and 9 bases from J, the junction kept 5 bases outside the gene matches. CDR3 bases: TGTGCCAGCAGCTTAGGAAACAGGGGGTCTGAGCAGTTCTTC. Residues: CASSLGNRGSEQFF.

As to this clonotype: Since no conserved phenylalanine or tryptophan closes the CDR3, a read error is the likely cause. The chain uses TRBV4-1 and TRBJ2-3; TRBD2 aligns across 12 bases. This CDR3 is 17 amino acids long. The V segment lost 0 bases and the J segment 9 bases; nucleotides outside the gene matches: 10. The germline V gene has CDR1 MGHRA and CDR2 YSYEKL. DNA of the CDR3: TGCGCCAGCAGCCAAGATAGTATGCTAGCGGGGGGGCTAACGCAGTATTTG. Protein product: CASSQDSMLAGGLTQYL.

This sequence joins TRBV4-1 and TRBJ2-5, with TRBD2 matching 7 bases. Trimming took 2 bases from V and 1 from J; bases not matched to a gene: 13. The CDR3 length is 18 residues. Germline V CDR1 and CDR2: MGHRA, YSYEKL. This chain's CDR3 is CASSQPTTARGVQETQYF. DNA of the CDR3: TGCGCCAGCAGCCAACCCACGACAGCCCGGGGGGTCCAAGAGACCCAGTACTTC.

This chain uses TRBV12-3 or TRBV12-4 with TRBJ2-5; TRBD1 matches 8 bases. The length of the CDR3 is 15 residues. With 6 bases clipped from V and 5 bases from J, the junction kept 11 bases outside the gene matches. The CDR3 region is CASSSQGGPRETQYF. The CDR3 nucleotides read TGTGCCAGCAGCTCACAGGGGGGCCCCCGGGAGACCCAGTACTTC.

There are many counts of this clonotype. This chain joins TRBV7-2 and TRBJ2-3; TRBD1 is a possible D gene (5 bases). Germline V lookup: CDR1 SGHTA, CDR2 FQGNSA. The V end lost 9 bases, the J end lost 0 bases, and 10 bases lay between the germline ends. The CDR3 is made up of 13 amino acids. The CDR3 is CASRGGSTDTQYF. CDR3 sequence (DNA): TGTGCCAGTAGGGGCGGAAGCACAGATACGCAGTATTTT.

In this sample, this clonotype turned up once. The chain uses TRBV18 and TRBJ2-5; D tentatively fits TRBD1 or TRBD2 (5 bases each). V lost 2 bases and J 7 bases, leaving 17 bases between the germline ends. CDR1 and CDR2 from the germline V gene are KGHSH and LQKENI. This CDR3 has 15 residues. This chain's CDR3 is CASSPRGDLFRTQYF. In DNA form, the CDR3 reads TGTGCCAGCTCACCAAGAGGGGACCTCTTTAGGACCCAGTACTTC.

This clonotype was found a few times. The chain carries TRBV7-9 and TRBJ2-7; D tentatively fits TRBD1 or TRBD2 (7 bases each). The CDR3 sequence is 16 residues long. Trimming took off 7 bases at V and 2 bases at J, with 21 bases between the two ends. CDR1 is SEHNR and CDR2 is FQNEAQ in the germline V gene (reference sequence). CDR3 region: CASTSLGGTVAYEQYF. CDR3 nucleotides: TGTGCCAGCACTAGTTTGGGGGGGACAGTTGCCTACGAGCAGTACTTC.

Note on this clonotype: A read error is possible here, since a much larger clone lies one base away. The rearrangement joins TRBV12-3 or TRBV12-4 to TRBJ2-7, with D possibly matching TRBD1 (5 bases). The CDR3 contains 14 residues. The CDR3 is CASSSTTASYEQDF. CDR3 in DNA: TGTGCCAGCAGTTCGACGACAGCCTCCTACGAGCAGGACTTC.

This clonotype was seen only a few times. The chain employs TRBV27 and TRBJ2-1; 7 positions agree with TRBD2. There are 16 residues in the CDR3. CDR1 is MNHEY and CDR2 is SMNVEV in the germline V gene (reference sequence). Unmatched junction bases numbered 11, after V lost 8 bases and J lost 1 base. The CDR3 spells CASSSRDYRSYNEQFF. In DNA, the CDR3 is TGTGCCAGCTCGAGCCGGGACTACCGATCCTACAATGAGCAGTTCTTC.

This clonotype was picked up many times. This chain links TRBV29-1 with TRBJ2-3; D unresolved. In germline, CDR1 is SQVTM, CDR2 ANQGSEA. V lost 6 bases, J lost 7 bases, and 11 bases lay in between. The CDR3 sequence is 11 residues long. The CDR3 loop is CSVKKQHTQYF. In DNA, the CDR3 is TGCAGCGTGAAGAAGCAGCATACGCAGTATTTT.

The CDR3: CASSPPMNLFSYTF. The CDR3 DNA follows: TGTGCCAGCAGTCCCCCCATGAACCTGTTTAGCTACACCTTC. The J gene is TRBJ1-2, the V gene TRBV6-6; the D is unclear. Germline CDR1 is MNHNY and CDR2 is SVGAGI (reference sequence). Trimming took 5 bases from V and 9 from J, leaving 19 bases between them. CDR3 length: 14 amino acids.

The rearrangement joins TRBV7-9 to TRBJ2-3; 7 nucleotides align to TRBD2. The V segment lost 1 base and the J segment 5 bases; nucleotides outside the gene matches: 6. Germline CDR1 is SEHNR and CDR2 is FQNEAQ (reference sequence). The CDR3 length is 15 residues. The CDR3 coding sequence is TGTGCCAGCAGCTTAGTTGCGGGAGATAAAGATACGCAGTATTTT. It yields the protein CASSLVAGDKDTQYF.

This clonotype has only a few counts. This chain connects TRBV15 to TRBJ2-5, with a possible D match to TRBD1 (6 bases). The J call is uncertain, as TRBJ2-7 better fits the DNA end. The V gene's germline CDR1 is LNHNV and CDR2 YYDKDF (reference sequence). The CDR3 contains 15 residues. The CDR3 nucleotides read TGTGCCACCAGCAGCATACAGGGAACCTCCTACGAGCAGTACTTC. Residues: CATSSIQGTSYEQYF.